The rows below give T cell receptor beta chains drawn from one sample of a study of molecular identifiers for immune sequencing clone quantification. TCRdb used MiXCR to reprocess the PCR reads, holding one entry per CDR3 protein. The table has approximately 500,000 distinct CDR3 sequences, about 25% seen once; the top ten hold 0.76%. Sequencing was carried out using naive CD8+ T cells from blood, with Jurkat cell RNA spiked in. All receptors come from a human donor in good health. Some libraries in this study had Jurkat cell RNA spiked in. The CDR3 runs from the conserved cysteine through the conserved F or W. D genes are given only for firm matches. Clone size is shown for a subset of rows, as once, few, many or a class of expanded clone.

TRBJ2-7,.,TRBD1,TRBV27,CASSFDRGHYEQYF,TGTGCCAGCAGTTTCGACAGGGGGCATTACGAGCAGTACTTC
TRBJ1-4,few,TRBD1,TRBV6-6,CASSYTGDLANEKLFF,TGTGCCAGCAGTTATACAGGGGATTTAGCTAATGAAAAACTGTTTTTT
TRBJ1-6,.,.,TRBV7-8,CASSLSLSPLHF,TGTGCCAGCAGCTTAAGTCTATCACCCCTCCACTTT
TRBJ2-7,.,.,TRBV7-9,CAGSLVVGQPLPEQYF,TGTGCCGGCAGCTTAGTCGTCGGACAGCCCCTACCTGAGCAGTACTTC
TRBJ2-5,once,.,TRBV11-3,CARSLRGQETQYF,TGTGCCCGCAGCCTCAGGGGTCAAGAGACCCAGTACTTC
TRBJ2-1,few,.,TRBV7-9,CASSLSRPREFF,TGTGCCAGCAGCTTAAGTCGGCCACGGGAGTTCTTC
TRBJ2-7,many,TRBD2,TRBV2,CASPGSGGYEQYF,TGTGCCAGCCCGGGTAGCGGGGGGTACGAGCAGTACTTC
TRBJ2-3,.,TRBD1,TRBV7-9,CASSLALGRGSTDTQYF,TGTGCCAGCAGCTTAGCATTAGGCAGGGGGTCCACAGATACGCAGTATTTT
TRBJ2-7,.,TRBD2,TRBV27,CASTGGLAGESEQYF,TGTGCCAGCACCGGAGGACTAGCGGGAGAATCCGAGCAGTACTTC
TRBJ2-7,few,TRBD1,TRBV30,CAWSPGQGTYEQYF,TGTGCCTGGAGTCCGGGACAGGGAACGTACGAGCAGTACTTC